The 32 T cell receptor beta chains below all came from one sample that was sequenced in a study of cytotoxic CD8 clonotypes in ibrutinib-treated CLL. Profiled with immunoSEQ multiplex PCR; TCRdb holds only in-frame clones, not every one. This table has approximately 330,000 clones, around four fifths appearing once. The specimen was PBMCs, collected before ibrutinib treatment. All receptors derive from a human donor with chronic lymphocytic leukemia.

This clone has only a few counts. The chain joins TRBV9 to TRBJ2-7; tentative D call: TRBD2 (6 bases). The length of the CDR3 is 13 residues. The V end lost 4 bases, the J end lost 4 bases, and 12 bases lay between the germline ends. Germline-derived CDR1 and CDR2 are SGDLS and YYNGEE. The CDR3 DNA sequence: TGTGCCAGCAGCTTCGGGGGAACATACGAGCAGTACTTC. It encodes CASSFGGTYEQYF.

This sequence joins TRBV19 and TRBJ1-5; the match to TRBD1 covers 7 bases. Germline CDR1 is LNHDA and CDR2 is SQIVND (reference sequence). V lost 8 bases and J lost 4; bases outside the gene matches: 5. The CDR3 is 13 amino acids. CDR3: CASAGGQNQPQHF. Written as DNA, the CDR3 is TGTGCCAGTGCAGGGGGACAAAATCAGCCCCAGCATTTT. Complete variable domain (other parts from reference TRBV19 and TRBJ1-5): DGGITQSPKYLFRKEGQNVTLSCEQNLNHDAMYWYRQDPGQGLRLIYYSQIVNDFQKGDIAEGYSVSREKKESFPLTVTSAQKNPTAFYLCASAGGQNQPQHFGDGTRLSIL.

The table lists this clone with a few counts. This rearrangement joins TRBV6-5 to TRBJ1-2, with D perhaps TRBD1 (6 bases). The germline CDR1 and CDR2 sequences are MNHEY and SVGAGI. V was shortened by 7 bases and J by 5 bases, with 20 bases between the two germline ends. CDR3 length equals 15 residues. CDR3 protein: CASNQHTGQPYGYTF. The DNA of the CDR3 is TGTGCCAGCAACCAACACACCGGACAGCCGTATGGCTACACCTTC.

The J gene is TRBJ1-5, the V gene TRBV30; D not resolved. In germline, CDR1 is GTSNPN, CDR2 SVGIG (reference sequence). The CDR3 consists of 12 residues. Trimming removed 0 bases from V and 6 bases from J, with 6 bases in between. The DNA for the CDR3 is TGTGCCTGGAGTGTAATCGGTCAGCCCCAGCATTTT. The encoded protein is CAWSVIGQPQHF.

The rearrangement links TRBV10-3 to TRBJ1-3, with 7 positions matching TRBD1. J gave up 0 bases and V 11 bases, and 7 bases lay outside the gene matches. Germline lookup yields CDR1 ENHRY and CDR2 SYGVKD. The CDR3 totals 14 residues. The DNA of the CDR3 is TGTGCCGTACGACAGGGCTACTCTGGAAACACCATATATTTT. As protein: CAVRQGYSGNTIYF.

The genes are TRBV28 and TRBJ2-5, with D possibly TRBD2 on 5 matching bases. V lost 6 bases and J 0 bases, leaving 8 bases between the germline ends. Looked up from germline, CDR1 is MDHEN and CDR2 is SYDVKM. This CDR3 comprises 13 residues. The CDR3, as DNA: TGTGCCAGCAGGGAGGACTACCAAGAGACCCAGTACTTC. Amino acids: CASREDYQETQYF.

The rearrangement joins TRBV4-1 to TRBJ2-1; D is uncertain. The germline CDR1 and CDR2 sequences are MGHRA and YSYEKL. CDR3 size: 18 residues. Trimming took off 1 base at V and 6 bases at J, with 22 bases between the two ends. CDR3 coding DNA: TGCGCCAGCAGCCAAGTTCCGAAAATTGGGGTGGCCCGCAATGAGCAGTTCTTC. Amino acids: CASSQVPKIGVARNEQFF.

The chain recombines TRBV18 with TRBJ2-7; weak D call: TRBD1 (6 bases). Germline V gives CDR1 KGHSH, CDR2 LQKENI. This CDR3 has 15 residues. The germline V and J ends were trimmed by 3 bases and 2 bases, with 14 bases remaining between them. The CDR3 loop reads CASSPLDRSTYEQYF. The CDR3 DNA is TGTGCCAGCTCACCCCTAGACAGGTCTACCTACGAGCAGTACTTC.

The rearrangement links TRBV25-1 to TRBJ2-3, with 7 positions matching TRBD1. The germline gives CDR1 MGHDK, CDR2 SYGVNS. This CDR3 contains 17 residues. The V segment lost 3 bases and the J segment 6 bases; nucleotides outside the gene matches: 15. Here the CDR3 DNA reads TGTGCCAGCAGTGAGAAACTAAGACAGGGTAGCCGCGATACGCAGTATTTT. Translated: CASSEKLRQGSRDTQYF.

This clone was detected only a few times. This rearrangement joins TRBV29-1 to TRBJ1-2; tentatively, D is TRBD1 (6 bases). Trimming pared 5 bases from V and 6 bases from J, leaving 7 bases between. CDR1 is SQVTM, CDR2 ANQGSEA, per germline. The CDR3 covers 10 residues. CDR3 in amino acids: CSVWGHGYTF. CDR3 sequence (DNA): TGCAGCGTTTGGGGGCATGGCTACACCTTC.

The rearrangement links TRBV29-1 to TRBJ2-7, with 9 bases matching TRBD2. With V trimmed by 1 base and J by 3 bases, 10 bases remained unmatched. There are 16 residues in the CDR3. The germline V gene encodes CDR1 SQVTM and CDR2 ANQGSEA. The DNA for the CDR3 is TGCAGCGTTGAAGGGGACCGCGGGAGGGGAAACTACGAGCAGTACTTC. It is translated as CSVEGDRGRGNYEQYF.

This clone occurred a few times. The chain employs TRBV25-1 and TRBJ2-2; tentatively, D is TRBD1 (6 bases). Germline V gene lookup returns CDR1 MGHDK and CDR2 SYGVNS. V was trimmed by 6 bases and J by 4 bases, leaving 9 bases between them. This CDR3 is built from 13 residues. CDR3 coding DNA: TGTGCCAGCAGACAGGGTCTCACCGGGGAGCTGTTTTTT. This gives the protein CASRQGLTGELFF.

This clone was seen just once. V gene TRBV6-1 combines with J gene TRBJ1-1; D uncertain. Trimming took 2 bases from V and 4 from J, leaving 11 bases between them. Germline CDR1 reads MNHNS; CDR2 reads SASEGT. CDR3 length equals 14 residues. The CDR3 nucleotides are TGTGCCAGCAGTGAATTTTGGGGAACCACTGAAGCTTTCTTT. This gives the protein CASSEFWGTTEAFF.

This clone came up a few times. This rearrangement joins TRBV6-1 to TRBJ1-2; the D is unclear. The CDR3 sequence is 12 residues long. V was shortened by 0 bases and J by 8 bases, with 7 bases between the two germline ends. The germline V gene has CDR1 MNHNS and CDR2 SASEGT. The CDR3 coding sequence is TGTGCCAGCAGTGAAGCGCTTCGGGGCTACACCTTC. It is translated as CASSEALRGYTF.

The gene calls are TRBV6-5 and TRBJ2-7, with 9 bases lining up with TRBD2. This CDR3 region has 14 residues. Germline trimming cut 7 bases from V and 6 bases from J; bases unmatched to any gene: 10. Germline values: CDR1 MNHEY, CDR2 SVGAGI. The CDR3 here is CASTGGGRAGEQYF. The CDR3 DNA reads TGTGCCAGCACGGGAGGCGGGAGGGCCGGCGAGCAGTACTTC.

The chain has TRBV6-5 and TRBJ1-5; D ambiguous. V lost 2 bases and J 0 bases, leaving 2 bases between the germline ends. Looked up from germline, CDR1 is MNHEY and CDR2 is SVGAGI. The CDR3 spans 13 residues. The CDR3 sequence is CASSYSSNQPQHF. CDR3 nucleotides: TGTGCCAGCAGTTACAGTAGCAATCAGCCCCAGCATTTT.

The chain couples TRBV2 to TRBJ2-1; 10 nucleotides agree with TRBD2. V lost 3 bases to trimming and J lost 4 bases; unmatched junction nucleotides: 6. CDR3 size: 16 residues. The germline CDR1 and CDR2 sequences are SNHLY and FYNNEI. The CDR3 nucleotides read TGTGCCAGCAGTGACATTAGCGGGAGGTCTTACAATGAGCAGTTCTTC. Its protein product is CASSDISGRSYNEQFF. Complete variable domain (other parts from reference TRBV2 and TRBJ2-1): EPEVTQTPSHQVTQMGQEVILRCVPISNHLYFYWYRQILGQKVEFLVSFYNNEISEKSEIFDDQFSVERPDGSNFTLKIRSTKLEDSAMYFCASSDISGRSYNEQFFGPGTRLTVL.

The chain links TRBV21-1 to TRBJ2-7. TRBV21-1 is classified as a pseudogene. This CDR3 is 13 amino acids long. The DNA of the CDR3 is TGTGCCACCTTACTGGCAGCCATCTACGAGCAGTACTTC. This gives the protein CATLLAAIYEQYF.

The rearrangement uses TRBV27 and TRBJ2-5, with TRBD2 matching 9 bases. The J segment lost 5 bases and the V segment lost 6 bases, leaving 10 bases of the junction unmatched. The CDR3 has 15 residues. Germline V gene sequence: CDR1 MNHEY, CDR2 SMNVEV (reference sequence). In nucleotides, the CDR3 is TGTGCCAGCAGCTTACTGGCTAGCGGGAAGGAGACCCAGTACTTC. Its translation is CASSLLASGKETQYF.

This chain links TRBV28 with TRBJ2-1; TRBD2 agrees at 10 bases. The germline CDR1 and CDR2 sequences are MDHEN and SYDVKM. J was trimmed by 5 bases and V by 6 bases; bases with no gene match: 4. CDR3 size: 14 residues. CDR3 nucleotide sequence: TGTGCCAGCAGGAGGACTAGCGGAAACAATGAGCAGTTCTTC. The encoded protein is CASRRTSGNNEQFF.

The CDR3 DNA is TGTGCCAGCAGTTTCGGAGGGGCAAGCAATCAGCCCCAGCATTTT. Its translation: CASSFGGASNQPQHF. J is TRBJ1-5 and V is TRBV28; a weak D match, TRBD1 (5 bases). This CDR3 has 15 residues. The germline V gene has CDR1 MDHEN and CDR2 SYDVKM. Deletions cut 3 bases from V and 1 base from J, with 10 bases between. Full variable domain (outside the CDR3, taken from reference TRBV28 and TRBJ1-5): DVKVTQSSRYLVKRTGEKVFLECVQDMDHENMFWYRQDPGLGLRLIYFSYDVKMKEKGDIPEGYSVSREKKERFSLILESASTNQTSMYLCASSFGGASNQPQHFGDGTRLSIL.

About this clone itself: Other DNA sequences of this sample code for an identical CDR3. J is TRBJ1-5 and V is TRBV7-9; D is undetermined. This CDR3 has 13 amino acids. Germline CDR1 and CDR2: SEHNR and FQNEAQ (reference sequence). V gave up 0 bases and J gave up 6 bases, with 6 bases separating them. CDR3 region: CASSLAQGQPQHF. CDR3 nucleotides: TGTGCCAGCAGCTTAGCCCAAGGTCAGCCCCAGCATTTT.

V usage is TRBV6-6 and J usage is TRBJ2-3; 8 positions match TRBD1. The V segment lost 7 bases and the J segment 4 bases; nucleotides outside the gene matches: 7. Germline-derived CDR1 and CDR2 are MNHNY and SVGAGI (reference sequence). The CDR3 is made up of 14 amino acids. The CDR3 reads CASNPGQGPDTQYF. CDR3 nucleotide sequence: TGTGCCAGCAACCCAGGACAGGGCCCAGATACGCAGTATTTT.

The J gene is TRBJ1-4, the V gene TRBV28; D unclear. Trimming removed 5 bases at V and 8 bases at J, with 12 bases between. Per the germline V gene, CDR1 is MDHEN and CDR2 is SYDVKM. This CDR3 has 13 residues. CDR3 protein: CASSLQYQEKLFF. Here the CDR3 DNA reads TGTGCCAGCAGTCTCCAATATCAGGAAAAACTGTTTTTT.

The CDR3 coding sequence is TGTGCCAGCAGTTCCTCAGGACTAGACGAGCAGTACTTC. This encodes CASSSSGLDEQYF. The chain recombines TRBV28 with TRBJ2-7, with 7 positions matching TRBD2. The V and J ends lost 4 bases and 5 bases, in that order; junction bases with no gene match: 5. CDR1 MDHEN and CDR2 SYDVKM come from the germline V gene. This CDR3 spans 13 amino acids.

This clone turned up a few times. The V call is TRBV7-6, the J call TRBJ2-3; 7 nucleotides agree with TRBD1. Germline CDR1 is SGHVS and CDR2 is FNYEAQ. This CDR3 has 18 amino acids. The V and J ends lost 1 base and 4 bases, in that order; junction bases with no gene match: 14. CDR3 residues: CASSLDRQGTALPDTQYF. DNA for the CDR3: TGTGCCAGCAGCTTAGACCGGCAAGGGACAGCCCTTCCAGATACGCAGTATTTT.

The chain joins TRBV6-1 to TRBJ1-4; 11 nucleotides agree with TRBD1. The V and J ends lost 5 bases and 7 bases, in that order; junction bases with no gene match: 3. The CDR3 extends over 14 amino acids. CDR1 is MNHNS, CDR2 SASEGT, per germline. The CDR3 DNA reads as TGTGCCAGCAGTAGAGGACAGGGGGCTGAAAAACTGTTTTTT. This encodes CASSRGQGAEKLFF.

V and J are TRBV2 and TRBJ1-2; 7 bases are shared with TRBD1. The CDR3 covers 13 residues. The ends lost 6 bases at V and 4 bases at J; junction bases unmatched: 5. CDR1 is SNHLY and CDR2 is FYNNEI in the germline V gene. Here the CDR3 reads CASRPQGGYGYTF. The CDR3 DNA is TGTGCCAGCAGGCCTCAGGGGGGCTATGGCTACACCTTC. Full variable domain (remainder filled in from reference TRBV2 and TRBJ1-2): EPEVTQTPSHQVTQMGQEVILRCVPISNHLYFYWYRQILGQKVEFLVSFYNNEISEKSEIFDDQFSVERPDGSNFTLKIRSTKLEDSAMYFCASRPQGGYGYTFGSGTRLTVV.

V is TRBV7-9 and J is TRBJ2-2; 7 bases are a match to TRBD1. The V gene's germline CDR1 is SEHNR and CDR2 FQNEAQ (reference sequence). CDR3 length: 15 amino acids. Trimming at V came to 1 base and at J to 4 bases, leaving 3 bases not matched to a gene. CDR3 residues: CASSLDRGFTGELFF. In DNA, the CDR3 is TGTGCCAGCAGCTTAGACAGGGGTTTCACCGGGGAGCTGTTTTTT.

For the CDR3, the DNA is TGTGCCAGTAGTCCAGGGACAGGGTCGGGGCAGTACTTC. It encodes CASSPGTGSGQYF. The chain is built from TRBV19 and TRBJ2-7, with 9 bases that match TRBD1. V shed 5 bases, J shed 9 bases, and the junction held 8 bases outside the gene matches. Germline lookup yields CDR1 LNHDA and CDR2 SQIVND (reference sequence). The CDR3 extends over 13 amino acids.

This chain uses TRBV27 with TRBJ2-2, with D unclear. Per germline, CDR1 MNHEY and CDR2 SMNVEV (reference sequence). The V gene lost 3 bases and the J gene lost 1 base, with 6 bases spanning the gap. The CDR3 covers 14 residues. CDR3: CASSLVMNTGELFF. CDR3 nucleotides: TGTGCCAGCAGTTTGGTCATGAACACCGGGGAGCTGTTTTTT.

The chain uses TRBV7-2 and TRBJ2-1; a possible D gene is TRBD1 (5 bases). Germline V gene data show CDR1 as SGHTA and CDR2 as FQGNSA. The CDR3 has 18 amino acids. Trimming cost V 1 base and J 10 bases, with 26 bases left between them. The CDR3 region has the DNA TGTGCCAGCAGCTTAGTGGGTATTGGGGCAGGTAGGCGTCGGGAGCAGTTCTTC. Translation: CASSLVGIGAGRRREQFF.